The rows below give T cell receptor beta chains drawn from one sample of a study of T cell responses to AZD1222 COVID-19 vaccine. Only in-frame clones appear in the TCRdb table, and some are missing; sequencing was by immunoSEQ multiplex PCR. The sample records about 39,000 clones, around 90% being singletons. The specimen was peripheral blood, collected 28 days after the second dose of the MenACWY control vaccine. These receptors all stem from an adult who received the MenACWY meningococcal vaccine as a control. CDR3s include the opening cysteine and the closing phenylalanine or tryptophan. Fields, in order: clone size, J gene, V gene, D gene, CDR3 DNA, CDR3 protein. The D gene is left open where the match is weak. The size of a clone is reported for some rows only, either as once, few or many, or as a class for expanded clones.

NA | TRBJ2-5 | TRBV9 | TRBD1 | TGTGCCAGCAGCGGCGGGACAGGCAAAGAGACCCAGTACTTC | CASSGGTGKETQYF
NA | TRBJ1-1 | TRBV27 | TRBD1 | TGTGCCAGCAGTTTATCGCCCAGGGGGCCCACTGAAGCTTTCTTT | CASSLSPRGPTEAFF
NA | TRBJ2-5 | TRBV9 | NA | TGTGCCAGCAGCCCGGGACATGCCCAAGAGACCCAGTACTTC | CASSPGHAQETQYF
NA | TRBJ1-1 | TRBV2 | TRBD1 | TGTGCCAGCACAAGGGACAGGGACGGGACTGAAGCTTTCTTT | CASTRDRDGTEAFF
NA | TRBJ2-7 | TRBV28 | NA | TGTGCCAGCAGCCCTAACCTGCGGCCTAGGAGCTACGAGCAGTACTTC | CASSPNLRPRSYEQYF
NA | TRBJ2-7 | TRBV28 | NA | TGTGCCAGCAGCCCGGAGGGCCCAGGTGAGCAGTACTTC | CASSPEGPGEQYF
NA | TRBJ2-2 | TRBV7-3 | NA | TGTGCCAGCAGCTTAAGTGGTAGGGGATCGACCGGGGAGCTGTTTTTT | CASSLSGRGSTGELFF
NA | TRBJ1-1 | TRBV7-8 | TRBD1 | TGTGCCAGCAGCTTAGAGGGACAGGGGGACACTGAAGCTTTCTTT | CASSLEGQGDTEAFF
NA | TRBJ2-7 | TRBV7-3 | TRBD1 | TGTGCCAGCAGCTTAAGGGACAGGGGTCCCGAGCAGTACTTC | CASSLRDRGPEQYF
once | TRBJ2-5 | TRBV2 | NA | TGTGCCAGCAGGGCCACCGGGGGCCGGGAGACCCAGTACTTC | CASRATGGRETQYF
NA | TRBJ2-7 | TRBV13 | NA | TGTGCCAGCAGCTTAGTCCCAAACTACGAGCAGTACTTC | CASSLVPNYEQYF
NA | TRBJ2-2 | TRBV9 | NA | TGTGCCAGCAGCCCCTCTAGGAACACCGGGGAGCTGTTTTTT | CASSPSRNTGELFF
NA | TRBJ2-2 | TRBV19 | TRBD1 | TGTGCCAGCGGCAGGGGGCAGAACACCGGGGAGCTGTTTTTT | CASGRGQNTGELFF
once | TRBJ2-1 | TRBV5-1 | TRBD1 | TGCGCCAGCAGCGGACAGGGGATAAGGAATGAGCAGTTCTTC | CASSGQGIRNEQFF
NA | TRBJ1-2 | TRBV18 | NA | TGTGCCAGCTCCCTGGCGGGGCGAAATGGCTACACCTTC | CASSLAGRNGYTF
NA | TRBJ1-1 | TRBV30 | TRBD1 | TGTGCCTGGAGTCCGCAGGGGGCGGAAGCTTTCTTT | CAWSPQGAEAFF
NA | TRBJ1-4 | TRBV5-1 | NA | TGCGCCAGCAGCTTGCCGACGACAACTAATGAAAAACTGTTTTTT | CASSLPTTTNEKLFF
NA | TRBJ1-4 | TRBV2 | NA | TGTGCCAGCAGTGAGAGGTTTCTCGGAGAAAAACTGTTTTTT | CASSERFLGEKLFF
NA | TRBJ1-5 | TRBV7-9 | NA | TGTGCCAGCAGCTTACGTCAGACACAGGGTGCGCGCAATCAGCCCCAGCATTTT | CASSLRQTQGARNQPQHF
NA | TRBJ1-3 | TRBV4-1 | TRBD1 | TGCGCCAGCAGCCAAGAGGTAACAGGGGCGCTAGTTGGAAACACCATATATTTT | CASSQEVTGALVGNTIYF
NA | TRBJ2-2 | TRBV6-5 | TRBD2 | TGTGCCAGCAGGACCCAACTAGCGGGAGCCGGGGAGCTGTTTTTT | CASRTQLAGAGELFF
NA | TRBJ1-1 | TRBV30 | NA | TGTGCCTGGAGTGTACGATGGGAAGCTTTCTTT | CAWSVRWEAFF
NA | TRBJ1-2 | TRBV6-5 | TRBD1 | TGTGCCAGCCTCTCCGGGACAGGGCTTCATGGCTACACCTTC | CASLSGTGLHGYTF
NA | TRBJ2-5 | TRBV27 | TRBD2 | TGTGCCAGCAGTTTAGGGGCGGGAGGGGGAGAGACCCAGTACTTC | CASSLGAGGGETQYF
NA | TRBJ1-2 | TRBV18 | NA | TGTGCCACTACGTCCATGAGTGGCTACACCTTC | CATTSMSGYTF
NA | TRBJ2-7 | TRBV18 | NA | TGTGCCAGCTCCCTAGGGGTCCTGCGCGAGCAGTACTTC | CASSLGVLREQYF
NA | TRBJ2-7 | TRBV7-2 | TRBD2 | TGTGCCAGCAGCTTGGCTAGCGGTTCGGCCTACGAGCAGTACTTC | CASSLASGSAYEQYF